One sample yielded the 7 T cell receptor beta chains listed below, sequenced in a study of blood T cell repertoires in COVID-19. The data were produced by immunoSEQ multiplex PCR, yet TCRdb's version contains in-frame clones alone and is incomplete. The repertoire has 130,000 or so clones, 81% of them found once; the top ten carry about 8%. The sample was peripheral blood. Every receptor here comes from a woman in her fifties or sixties with active or convalescent COVID-19.

The chain joins TRBV5-1 to TRBJ2-7; no reliable D call. The CDR3 spans 14 residues. V lost 0 bases, J lost 2 bases, and 9 bases lay in between. The germline CDR1 and CDR2 sequences are SGHRS and YFSETQ. CDR3 loop: CASSLGLGPYEQYF. Written as DNA, the CDR3 is TGCGCCAGCAGCTTGGGACTGGGTCCCTACGAGCAGTACTTC.

V usage is TRBV18 and J usage is TRBJ2-1; TRBD1 aligns across 7 bases. CDR3 size: 16 residues. The V gene's germline CDR1 is KGHSH and CDR2 LQKENI. Germline trimming cut 6 bases from V and 5 bases from J; bases unmatched to any gene: 13. The DNA of the CDR3 is TGTGCCAGCTCCCAGCTTGGTGGGACAGAGAACAATGAGCAGTTCTTC. Protein: CASSQLGGTENNEQFF.

V and J are TRBV12-5 and TRBJ1-5; D unresolved. Germline V CDR1 and CDR2: LGHNT, FRNRAP. Trimming took 3 bases from V and 0 from J, leaving 12 bases between them. This CDR3 has 16 residues. This chain's CDR3 is CASGFYGNYSNQPQHF. Here the CDR3 DNA reads TGTGCTAGTGGTTTTTACGGGAACTATAGCAATCAGCCCCAGCATTTT. Full variable domain (outside the CDR3, taken from reference TRBV12-5 and TRBJ1-5): DARVTQTPRHKVTEMGQEVTMRCQPILGHNTVFWYRQTMMQGLELLAYFRNRAPLDDSGMPKDRFSAEMPDATLATLKIQPSEPRDSAVYFCASGFYGNYSNQPQHFGDGTRLSIL.

This chain connects TRBV3-1 (or the pseudogene TRBV3-2) to TRBJ2-5; possibly TRBD1 for D (5 bases). V dropped 0 bases and J dropped 5 bases, with 16 bases sitting between them. CDR3 length: 16 residues. In germline, CDR1 is LGHDT, CDR2 YNNKEL (reference sequence). The CDR3 coding sequence is TGTGCCAGCAGCCAAGAGGGGAAGGGGTGGGTTGAGACCCAGTACTTC. It encodes CASSQEGKGWVETQYF.

The genes are TRBV30 and TRBJ2-5; 7 positions match TRBD1. J was trimmed by 4 bases and V by 2 bases; bases with no gene match: 4. CDR1 is GTSNPN, CDR2 SVGIG, per germline (reference sequence). The CDR3 spans 13 residues. CDR3 region: CAWSPGQVETQYF. For the CDR3, the DNA is TGTGCCTGGAGTCCCGGACAGGTAGAGACCCAGTACTTC.

This clone was detected only a few times. CDR3 sequence: CASSLSGSGNTQYF. Here the CDR3 DNA reads TGTGCCAGTAGTCTTAGCGGGAGTGGTAATACGCAGTATTTT. The V call is TRBV19, the J call TRBJ2-3; 9 nucleotides agree with TRBD2. This CDR3 is built from 14 residues. Germline V lookup: CDR1 LNHDA, CDR2 SQIVND (reference sequence). J lost 7 bases, V lost 5 bases, and 7 bases had no gene match.

CDR3 sequence: CASSPLGQGASFITNEKLFF. In DNA form, the CDR3 reads TGTGCCAGCTCACCTCTTGGACAGGGGGCGTCATTTATCACTAATGAAAAACTGTTTTTT. V gene TRBV18 combines with J gene TRBJ1-4, with TRBD1 identical over 11 bases. CDR1 and CDR2 (germline): KGHSH, LQKENI. The CDR3 extends over 20 amino acids. V lost 3 bases, J lost 2 bases, and 14 bases stayed unmatched.